Listed below are T cell receptor beta chains from one sample, sequenced in a study of T cell clusters in autoimmune cytopenias. No DNA is given; TCRdb re-called the multiplex PCR reads and lists each CDR3 protein once. With roughly 3,000 distinct CDR3 sequences in the sample, the ten largest clones hold under 3.5%. Sequencing was performed on peripheral blood. The receptors were sampled from a human donor with an autoimmune cytopenia or autoimmune hepatitis (not recorded which). Each CDR3 is given with its conserved first and last residue. Part of the rows lack a size; the others show once, few, many or a class for expanded clones.

>medium-sized|TRBJ2-1|TRBV6-5
CASSYSKIISPGNNNEQFF
>medium-sized|TRBJ2-1|TRBV5-6
CASSRGPLWEQFF
>medium-sized|TRBJ2-1|TRBV20-1
CSAALEDPPNEQFF
>medium-sized|TRBJ2-1|TRBV11-3
CASSARDKYNEQFF
>medium-sized|TRBJ2-3|TRBV29-1
CSVMGLAGGADTQYF
>medium-sized|TRBJ1-6|TRBV5-6
CASSFRTGGSPLHF
>medium-sized|TRBJ2-1|TRBV29-1
CSVEERGDEQFF
>medium-sized|TRBJ2-7|TRBV5-6
CASSLTQKGPEQYF
>medium-sized|TRBJ2-3|TRBV7-3
CASSRSQTHTQYF
>medium-sized|TRBJ2-7|TRBV27
CASSLSPGFNEQYF
>medium-sized|TRBJ2-7|TRBV29-1
CSVTRPGQGFWDEQYF
>medium-sized|TRBJ2-5|TRBV28
CASNLGFREETQYF
>medium-sized|TRBJ1-1|TRBV29-1
CSVAVSLTGQIWDAFF
>medium-sized|TRBJ2-5|TRBV6-1
CASSDGLKYQETQYF
>medium-sized|TRBJ2-7|TRBV6-5
CASKLRGSYEQYF
>medium-sized|TRBJ2-2|TRBV27
CATRERDTGELFF
>medium-sized|TRBJ2-7|TRBV5-1
CASSLDGSSYEQYF
>large|TRBJ2-7|TRBV30
CAWSVKRSKGEQYF
>medium-sized|TRBJ1-2|TRBV20-1
CSAQEGDRILDPYGYTF
>medium-sized|TRBJ2-5|TRBV27
CASSEIQTQYF
>medium-sized|TRBJ1-2|TRBV19
CASSPRQDSDYGYTF
>medium-sized|TRBJ2-1|TRBV7-2
CASSFSGRAVDEQFF
>medium-sized|TRBJ1-5|TRBV27
CASRPRGNQPQHF
>medium-sized|TRBJ1-3|TRBV4-3
CASSQVVVAGGGNTIYF
>medium-sized|TRBJ2-1|TRBV18
CASSPSGATPYNEQFF
>medium-sized|TRBJ1-4|TRBV6-5
CASSYRRTLGDEKLFF
>medium-sized|TRBJ2-7|TRBV14
CASSQGTGGFSFPLYEQYF
>medium-sized|TRBJ1-2|TRBV7-9
CASSLVEKAYGYTF
>medium-sized|TRBJ2-1|TRBV7-2
CASSRRGQAPGNEQFF
>medium-sized|TRBJ1-6|TRBV5-6
CASSPRQADSPLHF
>medium-sized|TRBJ2-2|TRBV29-1
CSVQDWTGELFF
>medium-sized|TRBJ2-1|TRBV7-9
CASSNPVTFPLTVEQFF
>medium-sized|TRBJ1-1|TRBV11-3
CASSLDGRQGDTEAFF
>medium-sized|TRBJ2-7|TRBV7-6
CASSPGTGTYEQYF
>medium-sized|TRBJ2-7|TRBV4-3
CASSQDQATGYEQYF
>medium-sized|TRBJ2-5|TRBV20-1
CSARDSRAARETQYF
>medium-sized|TRBJ2-7|TRBV18
CASSLERGLAGGHDSYEQYF
>medium-sized|TRBJ2-7|TRBV6-5
CASSHPRDTPYEQYF
>medium-sized|TRBJ1-6|TRBV6-2/TRBV6-3
CASSRAEDSPLHF
>medium-sized|TRBJ2-7|TRBV27
CASSDRGLYEQYF
>medium-sized|TRBJ2-7|TRBV19
CASSIGAGGPYEQYF
>medium-sized|TRBJ2-3|TRBV6-2/TRBV6-3
CASSYPGLAEWVASTDTQYF
>medium-sized|TRBJ2-1|TRBV20-1
CSAASSLRGVYNEQFF
>medium-sized|TRBJ1-2|TRBV19
CASSGTGVDGYTF
>medium-sized|TRBJ2-1|TRBV29-1
CSVEREGAYNEQFF
>medium-sized|TRBJ1-3|TRBV30
CAWDVSGQPGNTIYF
>medium-sized|TRBJ2-3|TRBV7-2
CASSSGTSGDTQYF
>medium-sized|TRBJ1-2|TRBV18
CASSPQGTGYYGYTF
>medium-sized|TRBJ2-1|TRBV15
CATSPRTGRDEQFF
>medium-sized|TRBJ2-3|TRBV9
CASSTRRGGTDTQYF
>medium-sized|TRBJ2-1|TRBV4-3
CASSPQISNEQFF
>medium-sized|TRBJ1-2|TRBV20-1
CSAREGLRTGFNYGYTF
>medium-sized|TRBJ2-1|TRBV7-9
CASSLPDSYNEQFF
>-|TRBJ1-1|TRBV5-6
CASSLSTVPYRAGGTEAFF
>medium-sized|TRBJ2-5|TRBV30
CAWSPGVGQETQYF
>medium-sized|TRBJ1-5|TRBV7-9
CASSLDTSIYSNQPQHF
>medium-sized|TRBJ2-1|TRBV19
CASSTYNEQFF
>medium-sized|TRBJ2-5|TRBV7-3
CASSPGLAEETQYF
>medium-sized|TRBJ2-4|TRBV27
CASRRFGLEPKNIQYF
>medium-sized|TRBJ2-5|TRBV19
CASSILGVAETQYF